Each of the 20 T cell receptor beta chains below was sequenced from the same sample in a study of spatial heterogeneity in lung cancer. TCRdb used MiXCR to reprocess the 5' RACE reads, holding one entry per CDR3 protein. The sample holds 3,500 to 4,500 distinct CDR3 sequences; less than 6.5% are singletons and the top ten take approximately 12%. General study points: Tumors with more nonsynonymous mutations had more expanded intratumoral alpha and beta TCRs.

These TCRs are of unknown antigen specificity. Time point in this sample: sample taken at primary tumor resection. This material consisted of lung tumor tissue, taken at surgery. The source is a female donor with early-stage non-small cell lung cancer.

This clonotype counts as medium-sized. The chain employs TRBV5-1 and TRBJ2-3; the match to TRBD2 covers 11 bases. Trimming removed 0 bases from V and 0 bases from J; junction bases left unmatched: 9. The CDR3 has 19 residues. In germline, CDR1 is SGHRS, CDR2 YFSETQ. As DNA, the CDR3 is TGCGCCAGCAGCTTGGCCCCTCTAGCGGGGGGAGTTAGCACAGATACGCAGTATTTT. Translated: CASSLAPLAGGVSTDTQYF.

This clonotype is medium-sized. The chain recombines TRBV27 with TRBJ1-6; the D is unclear. Trimming left V 7 bases short and J 6 bases short, with 7 bases between. Germline CDR1 is MNHEY and CDR2 is SMNVEV (reference sequence). The CDR3 is 12 residues long. The CDR3 DNA reads TGTGCCAGCAAGGGCCCTAATTCACCCCTCCACTTT. This sequence encodes CASKGPNSPLHF.

In its sample, this clonotype ranks as medium-sized. The junction departs from the called germline gene at one end, perhaps through a read error. The chain couples TRBV5-1 to TRBJ2-5; D unresolved. The CDR3 has 13 amino acids. CDR1 SGHRS and CDR2 YFSETQ come from the germline V gene. The CDR3 region has the DNA TGCGCCAGCAGCTTGGAGATCCAAGGGACCCAGTACTTC. The encoded protein is CASSLEIQGTQYF. The variable domain in full, with the rest retrieved from reference TRBV5-1 and TRBJ2-5, is KAGVTQTPRYLIKTRGQQVTLSCSPISGHRSVSWYQQTPGQGLQFLFEYFSETQRNKGNFPGRFSGRQFSNSRSEMNVSTLELGDSALYLCASSLEIQGTQYFGPGTRLLVL.

The chain is built from TRBV12-3 or TRBV12-4 and TRBJ2-5, with 7 nucleotides matching TRBD1. The CDR3 is 16 amino acids. V gave up 6 bases and J gave up 3 bases; unmatched junction bases: 13. Here the CDR3 reads CASSPSPGQGEETQYF. CDR3 in DNA: TGTGCCAGCAGCCCCAGCCCGGGGCAGGGGGAAGAGACCCAGTACTTC.

This clonotype is deemed medium-sized. This CDR3 reads CASSLRDRGRGKQYF. The CDR3 coding sequence is TGTGCCAGCAGCTTACGGGACAGGGGGCGTGGGAAGCAGTACTTC. J is TRBJ2-7 and V is TRBV7-3; 12 positions agree with TRBD1. Per germline, CDR1 SGHTA and CDR2 FQGTGA. CDR3 length: 15 amino acids. Losses at the gene ends were 2 bases for V and 8 bases for J; bases not matched to a gene: 7.

Turning to this clonotype: This sequence may be a read error, since a much larger clone differs from it by one base. The genes are TRBV5-8 and TRBJ2-3; possible D gene TRBD1, 5 bases. V was pared by 2 bases and J by 6 bases, with 16 bases between. Looked up from germline, CDR1 is SGHTS and CDR2 is YDEGEE. This CDR3 contains 15 residues. The CDR3 region has the DNA TGTGCCAGCAGCTTTGGCAGGGTCAAGAGCGATACGCAGTATTTT. This gives the protein CASSFGRVKSDTQYF.

This rearrangement joins TRBV20-1 to TRBJ2-2, with a weak D call TRBD1 (6 bases). V was trimmed by 7 bases and J by 1 base, leaving 10 bases between them. The CDR3 sequence is 13 residues long. CDR1 is DFQATT, CDR2 SNEGSKA, per germline (reference sequence). The CDR3 reads CSGEGQNTGELFF. The CDR3 DNA reads as TGCAGTGGCGAGGGACAGAACACCGGGGAGCTGTTTTTT.

The chain couples TRBV18 to TRBJ2-1; 11 positions match TRBD2. The length of the CDR3 is 15 residues. The V segment lost 6 bases and the J segment 7 bases; nucleotides outside the gene matches: 8. Germline CDR1 is KGHSH and CDR2 is LQKENI. The CDR3 DNA reads as TGTGCCAGCTCTCCGACTAGCGGGGCCTTGAATGAGCAGTTCTTC. As protein: CASSPTSGALNEQFF.

By its share, this clonotype is medium-sized (0.01 to 0.1%). The rearrangement joins TRBV7-2 to TRBJ1-5, with 12 bases identical to TRBD1. The CDR3 covers 15 residues. Germline V gene lookup returns CDR1 SGHTA and CDR2 FQGNSA. V lost 2 bases to trimming and J lost 11 bases; unmatched junction nucleotides: 7. The CDR3, as DNA: TGTGCCAGCAGCTTACGGGGACAGGGGGCGGAGGCCCAGCATTTT. Amino acid sequence: CASSLRGQGAEAQHF.

By frequency in the sample, this clonotype is medium-sized. J is TRBJ2-1 and V is TRBV7-2; no definite D call. Per the germline V gene, CDR1 is SGHTA and CDR2 is FQGNSA. This CDR3 has 14 amino acids. V was clipped by 2 bases and J by 6 bases, with 11 bases between them. The CDR3 sequence: CASSLSVSSNEQFF. The CDR3 nucleotides are TGTGCCAGCAGCTTATCCGTCAGTTCCAATGAGCAGTTCTTC.

This clonotype is labeled medium-sized. The chain is built from TRBV7-2 and TRBJ2-2; the D gene could be TRBD1 or TRBD2 (5 bases each). Germline CDR1 and CDR2: SGHTA and FQGNSA. Deletions cut 0 bases from V and 6 bases from J, with 11 bases between. The CDR3 runs to 15 residues. DNA for the CDR3: TGTGCCAGCAGCTTAGCGGTGGGGGTTCCCGGGGAGCTGTTTTTT. Translated, it gives CASSLAVGVPGELFF.

This clonotype is labeled as medium-sized. The V call is TRBV2, the J call TRBJ1-2, with D maybe TRBD1 (6 bases). Trimming stripped 10 bases from V and 2 bases from J, with 14 bases between. From germline, CDR1 is SNHLY and CDR2 FYNNEI. CDR3 length equals 13 residues. The CDR3: CATRQDLNYGYTF. The DNA of the CDR3 is TGTGCCACCAGACAGGACTTAAACTATGGCTACACCTTC.

In its sample, this clonotype is medium-sized. The chain combines TRBV18 with TRBJ1-1; D gene unclear. The CDR3 covers 14 residues. V was shortened by 1 base and J by 1 base, with 7 bases between the two germline ends. Germline V gene data show CDR1 as KGHSH and CDR2 as LQKENI. Here the CDR3 reads CASSPQNRNTEAFF. The CDR3 DNA reads as TGTGCCAGCTCACCACAAAACAGGAACACTGAAGCTTTCTTT.

Sample share makes this clonotype large (0.1 to 1%). This rearrangement joins TRBV20-1 to TRBJ2-2, with TRBD1 matching 8 bases. CDR1 and CDR2 from the germline V gene are DFQATT and SNEGSKA (reference sequence). The V and J ends lost 6 bases and 4 bases, in that order; junction bases with no gene match: 10. This CDR3 is built from 15 residues. The CDR3 region is CSARPSGGGTGELFF. CDR3 nucleotides: TGCAGTGCCCGTCCGTCAGGGGGCGGCACCGGGGAGCTGTTTTTT.

This clonotype has only a few counts. The rearrangement joins TRBV7-2 to TRBJ1-2, with 8 positions matching TRBD1. With V trimmed by 2 bases and J by 4 bases, 6 bases remained unmatched. Germline lookup yields CDR1 SGHTA and CDR2 FQGNSA. The CDR3 is 15 amino acids. The CDR3 DNA is TGTGCCAGCAGCTTACCCCGGGACAGGTTCTATGGCTACACCTTC. It is translated as CASSLPRDRFYGYTF.

Judged by abundance, this clonotype is medium-sized. The chain couples TRBV9 to TRBJ2-7; 8 bases agree with TRBD1. The germline CDR1 and CDR2 sequences are SGDLS and YYNGEE. The CDR3 runs to 14 residues. V dropped 4 bases and J dropped 3; count of bases not matched to a gene: 6. CDR3 in amino acids: CASSPRDRNYEQYF. CDR3 nucleotide sequence: TGTGCCAGCAGCCCCCGGGACAGGAACTACGAGCAGTACTTC.

This clonotype is medium-sized (0.01 to 0.1%) within its sample. This rearrangement joins TRBV5-1 to TRBJ2-2; 9 bases are a match to TRBD2. The V segment lost 4 bases and the J segment 1 base; nucleotides outside the gene matches: 14. Germline CDR1 SGHRS, CDR2 YFSETQ. The CDR3 totals 19 residues. The CDR3 protein is CASSEILAGDPKNTGELFF. In DNA, the CDR3 is TGCGCCAGCAGCGAGATCTTAGCGGGGGACCCTAAGAACACCGGGGAGCTGTTTTTT.

This clonotype qualifies as medium-sized. The DNA is omitted, as the CDR3 cannot be located on it reliably, and the CDR3 follows TCRdb's listing. The chain joins TRBV7-5 to TRBJ2-7; TRBD1 is the table's D call, not checked against the DNA. TRBV7-5 is termed a pseudogene. Ends included, the CDR3 has 17 residues. CDR3: CISVSEAYPGQNHEQYF.

Relative to its sample, this clonotype is medium-sized (0.01 to 0.1%). The genes are TRBV6-1 and TRBJ1-5; D is undetermined. There are 11 residues in the CDR3. V was shortened by 4 bases and J by 9 bases, with 7 bases between the two germline ends. CDR1 MNHNS and CDR2 SASEGT come from the germline V gene. This chain's CDR3 is CASSAQRPQHF. CDR3 bases: TGTGCCAGCAGTGCCCAGCGGCCCCAGCATTTT.

By share, this clonotype ranks as medium-sized (0.01 to 0.1%). The chain has TRBV4-3 and TRBJ2-2, with 14 positions matching TRBD2. Per the germline V gene, CDR1 is LGHNA and CDR2 is YSLEER. V shed 1 base and J 3 bases; nucleotides not matched to a gene: 4. The CDR3 totals 18 residues. CDR3 sequence reads: CASSQARLAGGYTGELFF. The CDR3 DNA reads as TGCGCCAGCAGCCAAGCCCGACTAGCGGGAGGGTACACCGGGGAGCTGTTTTTT.